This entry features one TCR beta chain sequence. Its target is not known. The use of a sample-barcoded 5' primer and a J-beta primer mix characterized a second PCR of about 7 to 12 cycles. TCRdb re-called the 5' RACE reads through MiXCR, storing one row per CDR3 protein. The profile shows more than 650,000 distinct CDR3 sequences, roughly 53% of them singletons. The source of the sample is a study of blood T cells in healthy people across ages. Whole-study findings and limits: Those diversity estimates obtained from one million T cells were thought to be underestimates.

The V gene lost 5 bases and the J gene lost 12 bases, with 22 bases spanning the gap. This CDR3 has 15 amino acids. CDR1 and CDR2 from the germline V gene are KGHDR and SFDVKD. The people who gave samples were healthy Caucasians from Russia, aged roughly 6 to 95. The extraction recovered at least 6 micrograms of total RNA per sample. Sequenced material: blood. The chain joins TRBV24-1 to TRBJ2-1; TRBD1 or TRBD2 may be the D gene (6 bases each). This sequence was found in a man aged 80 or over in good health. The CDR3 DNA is TGTGCCACCAGTGGTGGGACTCGGGACAATGAGTGGCAGTTCTTC. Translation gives CATSGGTRDNEWQFF.